These T cell receptor beta chains were read from a single sample in a study of cytomegalovirus exposure and HLA in healthy donors. Method: immunoSEQ multiplex PCR; TCRdb's copy keeps in-frame clones and lacks some. The data show 150,000 to 200,000 clones, with about 85% seen just once and 1.5% to 2% held by the top ten. The sample consisted of PBMCs. The receptors were gathered from a woman between 45 and 65 years old in good health and CMV-seronegative. Each CDR3 is given with its conserved first and last residue. D genes are given only for firm matches. Expanded clones get a size class; other rows say once, few or many, or leave the size out.

>TRBV7-2|NA|13|TRBJ1-5|NA
TGTGCCAGCAGTTATGTCGGGGTTCAGCCCCAGCATTTT
CASSYVGVQPQHF
>TRBV27|NA|14|TRBJ1-4|TRBD1
TGTGCCAGCAGGTACAGGGGAAGGGATGAAAAACTGTTTTTT
CASRYRGRDEKLFF
>TRBV5-6|few|13|TRBJ2-3|NA
TGTGCCAGCAGCTCGCCGGGGACAGATACGCAGTATTTT
CASSSPGTDTQYF
>TRBV5-4|NA|17|TRBJ1-1|NA
TGTGCCAGCAGCTTTTCTCGGTTGGCAGGCCTGAACACTGAAGCTTTCTTT
CASSFSRLAGLNTEAFF
>TRBV28|NA|14|TRBJ1-5|TRBD1
TGTGCCAGCAGTCCGACAGGGCGCAATCAGCCCCAGCATTTT
CASSPTGRNQPQHF
>TRBV4-3|NA|14|TRBJ1-5|NA
TGCGCCAGCAGCCAAACCCACCTCGGGGGAGCTCGCCTTTTT
CASSQTHLGGARLF
>TRBV7-2|NA|14|TRBJ2-2|NA
TGTGCCAGCAGCTTAGTTAGGGGGTCCGGGGAGCTGTTTTTT
CASSLVRGSGELFF
>TRBV28|NA|14|TRBJ2-5|NA
TGTGCCAGCAGTTTGGAGGTAGTACAAGAGACCCAGTACTTC
CASSLEVVQETQYF
>TRBV5-4|NA|16|TRBJ2-1|NA
TGTGCCAGCAGCTTTGGAGGGATGGGGTCCTACAATGAGCAGTTCTTC
CASSFGGMGSYNEQFF
>TRBV5-4|NA|13|TRBJ2-3|NA
TGTGCCAGCAGCTTGGCGTACACAGATACGCAGTATTTT
CASSLAYTDTQYF
>TRBV6-6|NA|13|TRBJ1-1|TRBD1
TGTGCCACCATACCGGGACAGTACACTGAAGCTTTCTTT
CATIPGQYTEAFF
>TRBV29-1|NA|13|TRBJ2-2|NA
TGCAGCGTTGAAGACAGTTTCACCGGGGAGCTGTTTTTT
CSVEDSFTGELFF
>TRBV11-3|once|13|TRBJ2-2|NA
TGTGCCAGCAGCTTAGGTCTTCTCGGGGAGCTGTTTTTT
CASSLGLLGELFF
>TRBV2|NA|14|TRBJ1-2|TRBD1
TGTGCCAGCAGTCGGGACAGGGGACACTATGGCTACACCTTC
CASSRDRGHYGYTF
>TRBV28|NA|15|TRBJ2-7|TRBD1
TGTGCCAGCAGTCCATTCGGGACAGGGGGCAACGAGCAGTACTTC
CASSPFGTGGNEQYF
>TRBV28|NA|13|TRBJ2-1|NA
TGTGCCCTAGGAGGGAGCTCCTACAATGAGCAGTTCTTC
CALGGSSYNEQFF
>TRBV5-1|NA|14|TRBJ1-4|TRBD1
TGCGCCAGCAGCTCGGGACAGGGTAATGAAAAACTGTTTTTT
CASSSGQGNEKLFF
>TRBV6-5|NA|15|TRBJ2-7|TRBD1
TGTGCCAGCAGGAACCAAAGGACAGGAGCCTACGAGCAGTACTTC
CASRNQRTGAYEQYF
>TRBV28|NA|15|TRBJ2-7|TRBD1
TGTGCCAGCAGTTTAGGGGGACAGGGGGCTGGCGAGCAGTACTTC
CASSLGGQGAGEQYF
>TRBV28|NA|14|TRBJ2-7|TRBD1
TGTGCCAGCAGTTTGGGGCAGGGGGCAATTGAGCAGTACTTC
CASSLGQGAIEQYF
>TRBV7-8|NA|14|TRBJ1-1|TRBD1
TGTGCCAGCAGCCTGGGACAGCGTAACACTGAAGCTTTCTTT
CASSLGQRNTEAFF
>TRBV4-1|NA|14|TRBJ1-1|NA
TGCGCCAGCAGCCAAGAGTTCAGGAACACTGAAGCTTTCTTT
CASSQEFRNTEAFF
>TRBV13|few|15|TRBJ1-1|TRBD1
TGTGCCAGCAGCTCGTGGACAGGGGGATCCACTGAAGCTTTCTTT
CASSSWTGGSTEAFF
>TRBV2|few|17|TRBJ2-1|TRBD2
TGTGCCAGCAGCCGAACTAGCGGGAGGGCCTGGAACAATGAGCAGTTCTTC
CASSRTSGRAWNNEQFF
>TRBV7-2|few|13|TRBJ2-1|NA
TGTGCCAGCAGCTTACTGGAGTACAATGAGCAGTTCTTC
CASSLLEYNEQFF
>TRBV7-2|NA|17|TRBJ2-7|TRBD2
TGTGCCAGCAGCTTAGGTGCTAGCGGGGGGGCCTTCTACGAGCAGTACTTC
CASSLGASGGAFYEQYF
>TRBV4-3|NA|17|TRBJ2-1|TRBD2
TGCGCCAGCAGCCCACCGGCCGGGGCGGGGGGGCACAATGAGCAGTTCTTC
CASSPPAGAGGHNEQFF
>TRBV28|once|12|TRBJ2-7|TRBD2
TGTGCCAGCTGGGGAGGGGCCTACGAGCAGTACTTC
CASWGGAYEQYF
>TRBV7-3|NA|14|TRBJ1-1|TRBD1
TGTGCCAGCAGCTCCCGACAGGGTCTGGCTGAAGCTTTCTTT
CASSSRQGLAEAFF
>TRBV7-8|NA|17|TRBJ1-6|NA
TGTGCCAGCAGCTTAGTGGGGAGGAGCTCCTATAATTCACCCCTCCACTTT
CASSLVGRSSYNSPLHF
>TRBV6-5|NA|16|TRBJ2-1|TRBD2
TGTGCCAGCAGTTTGGGACTAGCGGGCTCCTACAATGAGCAGTTCTTC
CASSLGLAGSYNEQFF
>TRBV25-1|NA|15|TRBJ1-4|NA
TGTGCCAGCAGTGACCCAACCGGGGCTAATGAAAAACTGTTTTTT
CASSDPTGANEKLFF
>TRBV6-5|NA|15|TRBJ2-1|TRBD2
TGTGCCAGCAGCCTTAGCGGGAGCGCCCACAATGAGCAGTTCTTC
CASSLSGSAHNEQFF
>TRBV9|NA|16|TRBJ2-1|NA
TGTGCCAGCAGCGCGGGACTTTTTAGCTCCTACAATGAGCAGTTCTTC
CASSAGLFSSYNEQFF
>TRBV9|NA|15|TRBJ1-2|TRBD1
TGTGCCAGCACCTACCAGGGGGAATGGAACTATGGCTACACCTTC
CASTYQGEWNYGYTF
>TRBV6-1|NA|14|TRBJ1-2|TRBD1
TGTGCCAGCAGACCCACGGACAGGGTGGGAGGCTACACCTTC
CASRPTDRVGGYTF
>TRBV27|NA|15|TRBJ1-6|TRBD1
TGTGCCAGCAGTTCCGGGACAGCTTTTGGTTCACCCCTCCACTTT
CASSSGTAFGSPLHF
>TRBV19|NA|15|TRBJ1-1|NA
TGTGCCAGTAAGAGGACTACGGCAGGAGGCCCGGAAGCTTTCTTT
CASKRTTAGGPEAFF
>TRBV7-9|NA|16|TRBJ1-5|TRBD1
TGTGCCAGCAGCAAAGGGACAGGGAATATCAATCAGCCCCAGCATTTT
CASSKGTGNINQPQHF
>TRBV7-9|NA|17|TRBJ1-4|TRBD1
TGTGCCAGCAGCCCGGGAGATAAAACAGGGGGGAGTGAAAAACTGTTTTTT
CASSPGDKTGGSEKLFF
>TRBV9|NA|16|TRBJ2-1|TRBD2
TGTGCCAGCAGCACCCTAGCGGGGGGGGCCTACAATGAGCAGTTCTTC
CASSTLAGGAYNEQFF
>TRBV5-4|NA|11|TRBJ2-7|NA
TGTGCCAGCAGCTCCATCTACGAGCAGTACTTC
CASSSIYEQYF
>TRBV5-6|NA|16|TRBJ1-1|TRBD1
TGTGCCAGCAGCGGTCGGACAGGGTATAGGGGCACTGAAGCTTTCTTT
CASSGRTGYRGTEAFF
>TRBV6-1|NA|15|TRBJ2-1|NA
TGTGCCAGCAGTGAAGCGCTTAGAATTAGAAATGAGCAGTTCTTC
CASSEALRIRNEQFF
>TRBV9|NA|14|TRBJ1-6|TRBD1
TGTGCCAGCTCGACAGGGACCTATAATTCACCCCTCCACTTT
CASSTGTYNSPLHF
>TRBV2|few|16|TRBJ2-3|TRBD2
TGTGCCAGCAGGGAGACTAGCGGGAGTAGGACAGATACGCAGTATTTT
CASRETSGSRTDTQYF
>TRBV27|few|15|TRBJ2-6|NA
TGTGCCAGCAGTTTATTTATCTCTGGGGCCAACGTCCTGACTTTC
CASSLFISGANVLTF
>TRBV13|NA|18|TRBJ2-7|TRBD2
TGTGCCAGCAGCTATCGAGGACTAGCGGGAGGGTACCCCTACGAGCAGTACTTC
CASSYRGLAGGYPYEQYF
>TRBV29-1|NA|14|TRBJ2-1|TRBD2
TGCAGCGTTGGAAGACTAGCGGGAAACCATGAGCAGTTCTTC
CSVGRLAGNHEQFF
>TRBV27|NA|20|TRBJ2-7|TRBD1
TGTGCCAGCAGTCCGCGCAAAGGGACAGGGCTTTTACCAAGCTCCTACGAGCAGTACTTC
CASSPRKGTGLLPSSYEQYF